Below, 23 T cell receptor beta chains from the same sample are listed, as sequenced in a study of blood T cell repertoires in COVID-19. Clones were read by immunoSEQ multiplex PCR, and TCRdb kept only the in-frame ones, dropping some. The sample consists of 180,000 or so clones, approximately 90% of them appearing once. Sequenced sample: PBMCs or T cells enriched from blood (not recorded which). Source of these receptors: a woman aged 18-35 years who had recovered from COVID-19.

The chain employs TRBV18 and TRBJ1-5; unclear D gene. Trimming pared 2 bases from V and 3 bases from J, leaving 8 bases between. CDR3 size: 14 residues. CDR1 and CDR2 (germline): KGHSH, LQKENI. The CDR3 sequence: CASSPYADNQPQHF. CDR3 bases: TGTGCCAGCTCACCATATGCAGACAATCAGCCCCAGCATTTT. Filled out from reference TRBV18 and TRBJ1-5, the complete variable domain reads NAGVMQNPRHLVRRRGQEARLRCSPMKGHSHVYWYRQLPEEGLKFMVYLQKENIIDESGMPKERFSAEFPKEGPSILRIQQVVRGDSAAYFCASSPYADNQPQHFGDGTRLSIL.

The chain has TRBV6-1 and TRBJ1-5; a weak D match, TRBD1 (6 bases). Trimming took off 2 bases at V and 6 bases at J, with 14 bases between the two ends. Germline V gene sequence: CDR1 MNHNS, CDR2 SASEGT. The CDR3 spans 15 residues. The CDR3 region is CASSENQGLSQPQHF. CDR3 nucleotides: TGTGCCAGCAGTGAAAATCAGGGGTTAAGTCAGCCCCAGCATTTT.

The chain has TRBV27 and TRBJ2-7; D perhaps matches TRBD2 (6 bases). Germline V gene data show CDR1 as MNHEY and CDR2 as SMNVEV (reference sequence). The length of the CDR3 is 13 residues. Deletions cut 8 bases from V and 12 bases from J, with 23 bases between. The CDR3 region has the DNA TGTGCCAGCCGCATCTCTAGCGTTGGAAGAGGGTACTTC. Translating it yields CASRISSVGRGYF.

The DNA of the CDR3 is TGTGCCAGTAGTATAGGGTTCGGCGGAGGGAACACTGAAGCTTTCTTT. This encodes CASSIGFGGGNTEAFF. The rearrangement links TRBV19 to TRBJ1-1; D not certain. The CDR3 totals 16 residues. V was shortened by 1 base and J by 1 base, with 13 bases between the two germline ends. Germline values: CDR1 LNHDA, CDR2 SQIVND (reference sequence).

This clone has just a few counts. This chain connects TRBV6-5 to TRBJ2-7; D is perhaps TRBD1 (7 bases). This CDR3 has 14 residues. Germline values: CDR1 MNHEY, CDR2 SVGAGI. The V gene lost 6 bases and the J gene lost 4 bases, with 16 bases spanning the gap. The DNA of the CDR3 is TGTGCCAGCAGCCAAGCAGGGGGGCGATACGAGCAGTACTTC. Protein: CASSQAGGRYEQYF.

The chain combines TRBV6-5 with TRBJ2-3; D might be TRBD2 (7 bases). Trimming removed 1 base at V and 8 bases at J, with 19 bases between. The CDR3 totals 16 residues. Germline CDR1 MNHEY, CDR2 SVGAGI. DNA of the CDR3: TGTGCCAGCAGTTACTTCGGGGGGTTCGGGGGCGGTACGCAGTATTTT. Translating it yields CASSYFGGFGGGTQYF.

The chain carries TRBV5-4 and TRBJ1-2; 10 nucleotides agree with TRBD1. The J segment lost 5 bases and the V segment lost 3 bases, leaving 10 bases of the junction unmatched. CDR3 length equals 16 residues. From germline, CDR1 is SGHNT and CDR2 YYREEE (reference sequence). This chain's CDR3 is CASSSPGQGSTYGYTF. The DNA for the CDR3 is TGTGCCAGCAGCTCACCGGGACAGGGGTCAACTTATGGCTACACCTTC.

This clone was detected once. The J gene is TRBJ1-5, the V gene TRBV27; D call uncertain. Germline V CDR1 and CDR2: MNHEY, SMNVEV (reference sequence). CDR3 length: 16 residues. The V end was cut by 0 bases, the J end by 2 bases, with 11 bases between. The chain's CDR3 is CASSLSYYGRNQPQHF. CDR3 DNA: TGTGCCAGCAGTTTATCCTATTATGGTCGCAATCAGCCCCAGCATTTT.

The chain links TRBV28 to TRBJ1-6; perhaps TRBD1 as D (5 bases). The germline gives CDR1 MDHEN, CDR2 SYDVKM. V was pared by 2 bases and J by 15 bases, with 11 bases between. There are 12 residues in the CDR3. CDR3 loop: CASSLQGWVLHF. CDR3 nucleotides: TGTGCCAGCAGTTTACAGGGTTGGGTCCTCCACTTT.

This chain links TRBV28 with TRBJ2-2; 7 bases fit TRBD2. J gave up 0 bases and V 6 bases, and 10 bases lay outside the gene matches. The CDR3 is made up of 17 amino acids. Looked up from germline, CDR1 is MDHEN and CDR2 is SYDVKM. Here the CDR3 reads CASSILGAGPNTGELFF. The CDR3 nucleotides read TGTGCCAGCAGCATCTTGGGAGCGGGGCCGAACACCGGGGAGCTGTTTTTT.

Concerning this clone: The identical CDR3 is also encoded by other nucleotide sequences in the sample. The J gene is TRBJ2-7, the V gene TRBV5-4; 11 nucleotides line up with TRBD1. This CDR3 comprises 13 residues. V shed 3 bases and J 6 bases; nucleotides not matched to a gene: 2. CDR1 and CDR2 (germline): SGHNT, YYREEE (reference sequence). CDR3 loop: CASSWGTGGEQYF. CDR3 bases: TGTGCCAGCAGCTGGGGGACAGGGGGCGAGCAGTACTTC. The whole variable domain, filled in from reference TRBV5-4 and TRBJ2-7, reads ETGVTQSPTHLIKTRGQQVTLRCSSQSGHNTVSWYQQALGQGPQFIFQYYREEENGRGNFPPRFSGLQFPNYSSELNVNALELDDSALYLCASSWGTGGEQYFGPGTRLTVT.

The J gene is TRBJ2-5, the V gene TRBV7-3; 7 bases agree with TRBD2. The J segment lost 5 bases and the V segment lost 8 bases, leaving 8 bases of the junction unmatched. The CDR3 spans 13 residues. The germline gives CDR1 SGHTA, CDR2 FQGTGA. The CDR3 DNA reads as TGTGCCAGCGGTAGGCAGGGAGGGGAGACCCAGTACTTC. It specifies CASGRQGGETQYF.

This clone has just one count. The V and J genes are TRBV10-3 and TRBJ1-2; D uncertain. The CDR3 covers 15 residues. V was shortened by 6 bases and J by 7 bases, with 21 bases between the two germline ends. Germline values: CDR1 ENHRY, CDR2 SYGVKD. CDR3 in DNA: TGTGCCATCAGCCCTGGCGGTGCAGGAGGGTCTGGCTACACCTTC. This gives the protein CAISPGGAGGSGYTF.

The chain joins TRBV7-2 to TRBJ2-1; TRBD2 agrees at 10 bases. V gave up 5 bases and J gave up 9 bases; unmatched junction bases: 13. Germline-derived CDR1 and CDR2 are SGHTA and FQGNSA. This CDR3 has 16 residues. The CDR3, as DNA: TGTGCCAGCAGCCGTTCGCGGACTAGCGGCAGGGGTGAGCAGTTCTTC. Its protein is CASSRSRTSGRGEQFF.

The V gene is TRBV11-3, the J gene TRBJ2-7; 7 bases align to TRBD1. CDR1 is SGHNT, CDR2 YENEEA, per germline. This CDR3 is 14 amino acids long. V was pared by 2 bases and J by 5 bases, with 6 bases of the junction left unmatched. CDR3 DNA: TGTGCCAGCAGCTTACACAGGGGAACGGACGAGCAGTACTTC. Protein product: CASSLHRGTDEQYF.

CDR3 coding DNA: TGCGCCAGCAGCCCGCATAAGGGGTTAGACTATGGCTACACCTTC. Protein product: CASSPHKGLDYGYTF. This chain uses TRBV4-1 with TRBJ1-2; weak D call: TRBD1 (5 bases). Germline V CDR1 and CDR2: MGHRA, YSYEKL. V shed 4 bases and J shed 3 bases, with 15 bases lying between them. The CDR3 is 15 amino acids.

The sample holds a few counts of this clone. The chain couples TRBV20-1 to TRBJ2-2, with 7 nucleotides matching TRBD1. The CDR3 runs 13 residues. With 3 bases clipped from V and 7 bases from J, the junction kept 5 bases outside the gene matches. Germline CDR1 reads DFQATT; CDR2 reads SNEGSKA (reference sequence). The CDR3 DNA reads TGCAGTGCTAGTCGACAGGGCAGCGGGGAGCTGTTTTTT. Protein: CSASRQGSGELFF.

The J gene is TRBJ2-1, the V gene TRBV5-1; TRBD2 matches at 13 bases. CDR3 length: 15 residues. The V gene's germline CDR1 is SGHRS and CDR2 YFSETQ. V dropped 2 bases and J dropped 5; count of bases not matched to a gene: 1. The CDR3 DNA reads TGCGCCAGCAGCTTTACTAGCGGGAGGGACAATGAGCAGTTCTTC. This codes for CASSFTSGRDNEQFF.

This chain connects TRBV20-1 to TRBJ2-1; 7 bases are a match to TRBD1. Germline loops: CDR1 DFQATT, CDR2 SNEGSKA (reference sequence). V lost 3 bases, J lost 2 bases, and 4 bases stayed unmatched. This CDR3 has 14 amino acids. The CDR3 sequence: CSASQGDTYNEQFF. For the CDR3, the DNA is TGCAGTGCTAGTCAGGGGGACACCTACAATGAGCAGTTCTTC.

This sequence joins TRBV3-1 (or the pseudogene TRBV3-2) and TRBJ2-7; TRBD2 is a possible D gene (6 bases). This CDR3 is built from 14 residues. Deletions cut 1 base from V and 3 bases from J, with 10 bases between. Germline CDR1 and CDR2: LGHDT and YNNKEL (reference sequence). The CDR3 sequence: CASSQAGRFYEQYF. The CDR3 region has the DNA TGTGCCAGCAGCCAAGCTGGGAGGTTCTACGAGCAGTACTTC.

The rearrangement uses TRBV28 and TRBJ2-7; D remains unclear. V was shortened by 2 bases and J by 3 bases, with 11 bases between the two germline ends. The CDR3 loop spans 14 amino acids. CDR1 MDHEN and CDR2 SYDVKM come from the germline V gene. The DNA for the CDR3 is TGTGCCAGCAGTTTAGGGCAGGCCAACTACGAGCAGTACTTC. The encoded protein is CASSLGQANYEQYF.

The chain links TRBV7-9 to TRBJ2-4, with 7 bases matching TRBD2. This CDR3 contains 16 residues. Trimming at V came to 1 base and at J to 3 bases, leaving 6 bases not matched to a gene. Per germline, CDR1 SEHNR and CDR2 FQNEAQ (reference sequence). CDR3 sequence (DNA): TGTGCCAGCAGCTTAGTCGGGGGGAGCGGCAAAAACATTCAGTACTTC. It translates to CASSLVGGSGKNIQYF.

The chain has TRBV9 and TRBJ2-5, with TRBD2 matching 10 bases. This CDR3 region has 14 residues. Looked up from germline, CDR1 is SGDLS and CDR2 is YYNGEE. V lost 3 bases to trimming and J lost 9 bases; unmatched junction nucleotides: 8. This chain's CDR3 is CASSAGLADWPQYF. For the CDR3, the DNA is TGTGCCAGCAGCGCTGGACTAGCGGATTGGCCCCAGTACTTC.